This TCR beta chain was sequenced in a study of blood T cell repertoires in COVID-19 (dated by TCRdb to 2019 to 2021). Study-wide context: Samples from collaborators originated in the United States, Italy and Spain and spanned both the acute and convalescent phases of COVID-19. The material from the prospective study consisted of cDNA or gDNA derived from T cells, B-cell-depleted T cells, or PBMCs. Subjects who had been exposed to COVID-19, were actively infected with it, or had recovered from it provided the deeply sampled blood TCRbeta repertoires that made up the dataset. A freely available public database, intended as a resource for researchers studying the immune response to SARS-CoV-2, is where the repertoires were released. The samples were drawn from the first 160 participants of the ongoing ImmuneRACE study and from 1,254 subjects provided by 6 global collaborators. Sample metadata almost always included a de-identified subject ID, COVID-19 status, age in years and sex. Where available, HLA class I and class II types were taken from metadata supplied by the sample provider and were not determined by assay-based typing.

Enrolling through a virtual design, the prospective study's participants ranged in age from roughly 18 to 89 years and lived across around 25 United States geographic areas. To assign participants to cohorts, the prospective study relied on clinical history that participants themselves reported in a screening survey and a study questionnaire. Mobile phlebotomists in the prospective study collected whole blood, serum and a nasopharyngeal or oropharyngeal swab from every participant. Participants in the prospective study had the option to provide additional blood draws and questionnaires over a 2-month period. Before DNA extraction, blood samples from the prospective study were shipped at room temperature or frozen. The immunoSEQ Assay, a bias-controlled multiplex PCR, was used to amplify TCRbeta CDR3 regions from genomic DNA. Processing in the source paper ran as follows. Within the assay, amplification of reference gene primers was used to estimate how many nucleated cells each sample contained. To quantify the absolute abundance of each unique TCRbeta CDR3 rearrangement, sequence reads were collapsed and filtered. For each sample, productive Simpson clonality was calculated as the square root of Simpson's diversity index over productive rearrangements. The immuneACCESS repertoire file appears here via TCRdb, limited to in-frame rearrangements. These files lack a portion of the clones; in checked studies, under half of the deficit traces to unresolved V genes, and the cause of the others is not known. The D gene and trimming were derived from the DNA, and the V and J assignments and clone size from that table. This sample holds a few hundred thousand clones; 80% to 90% were observed only once. The ten top clones hold 3% to 4% of the sample.

According to the germline V gene, CDR1 reads SGHTA and CDR2 reads FQGNSA. Compared with germline, V lacks 11 bases and J lacks 4 bases; bases without a gene match: 19. The CDR3 measures 17 amino acids from cysteine to phenylalanine. Only the CDR3 DNA stays, 51 bases, in frame from base 1. Broader findings and caveats from the paper: How much clinical and demographic metadata was included differed by source and by participant, and the metadata was provided uncurated.

Comment on this clone: Its recognized antigen is unknown. Base qualities were left out, and no much larger clone turns up one base away.

The specimen sequenced was PBMCs or T cells enriched from blood (not recorded which). This TCR came from a woman in her thirties or forties with acute COVID-19. The V gene is TRBV7-2 and the J gene is TRBJ2-3; 9 bases in between match TRBD2. The DNA reads as follows: TGTGCCGTCCAGCCCCCCTTGCGGGAGGGCCCCGCAGATACGCAGTATTTT. Its amino acids are CAVQPPLREGPADTQYF.